This entry describes one T cell receptor beta chain. Its antigen remains unknown. This sample is part of a study of shared clonotypes between healthy human individuals. Study-level findings and limits: Represented genetic and exposure-history diversity was restricted by having few donors.

TCRdb's table, derived via immunoSEQ multiplex PCR, lists solely in-frame clones and lacks some. The table has some 240,000 clones, 60% to 70% seen once; the top ten hold approximately 12%. Germline V gene sequence: CDR1 SGHTS, CDR2 YDEGEE. Trimming took off 1 base at V and 5 bases at J, with 12 bases between the two ends. CDR3 length equals 15 residues. The authors divided CD4+ cells into CD45RA+ naive and CD45RA-negative memory subsets. The source of this sequence is a young man in good health. The chain uses TRBV5-8 and TRBJ2-2, with a possible D match to TRBD1 (6 bases). Sequencing was carried out using memory CD4+ T cells sorted from blood. Noted subset: CD45RA-negative fraction. The CDR3 bases are TGTGCCAGCAGCTTGTCAGGGGCTAGGACCGGGGAGCTGTTTTTT. Translated, it gives CASSLSGARTGELFF.